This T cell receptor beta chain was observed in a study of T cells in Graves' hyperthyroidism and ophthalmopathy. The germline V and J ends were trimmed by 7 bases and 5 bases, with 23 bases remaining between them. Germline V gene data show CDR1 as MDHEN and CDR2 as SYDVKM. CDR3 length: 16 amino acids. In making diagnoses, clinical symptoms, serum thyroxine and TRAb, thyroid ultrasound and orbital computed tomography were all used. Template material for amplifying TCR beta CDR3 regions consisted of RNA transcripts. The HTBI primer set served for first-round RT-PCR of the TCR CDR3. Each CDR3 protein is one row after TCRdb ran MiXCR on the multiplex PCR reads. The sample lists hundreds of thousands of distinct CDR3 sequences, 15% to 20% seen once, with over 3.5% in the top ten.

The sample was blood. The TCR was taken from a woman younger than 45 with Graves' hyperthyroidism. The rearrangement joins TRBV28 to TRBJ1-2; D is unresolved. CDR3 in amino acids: CASTPLGGGPAYGYTF. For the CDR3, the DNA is TGTGCCAGCACCCCCCTCGGAGGAGGGCCTGCATATGGCTACACCTTC.